The 32 T cell receptor beta chains below all came from one sample that was sequenced in a study of shared clonotypes between healthy human individuals (dated by TCRdb to 2019 to 2021). The library came from the immunoSEQ multiplex PCR assay. TCRdb's version of the immuneACCESS table is confined to in-frame rearrangements and falls short of the full clone set. An unresolved V gene accounts for under half of the shortfall where checked; the remainder is of unknown origin. The sample profile shows roughly 330,000 clones; over 65% of them were found once. The top ten hold approximately 10% of the sample. Sequencing used memory CD4+ T cells sorted from blood. The cell subset or site label corresponds to: CD45RA-negative fraction. Source of these receptors: a man in his thirties or forties in good health.

The V gene is TRBV10-3, the J gene TRBJ2-3, with 11 positions matching TRBD2. The CDR3 spans 15 residues. CDR1 and CDR2 (germline): ENHRY, SYGVKD. Losses at the gene ends were 4 bases for V and 2 bases for J; bases not matched to a gene: 2. DNA for the CDR3: TGTGCCATCAGTGGACTAGCGGGGAACACAGATACGCAGTATTTT. Translating gives CAISGLAGNTDTQYF.

The rearrangement uses TRBV7-8 and TRBJ2-2; 7 nucleotides agree with TRBD1. This CDR3 region has 15 residues. In germline, CDR1 is SGHVS, CDR2 FQNEAQ. V shed 5 bases and J 1 base; nucleotides not matched to a gene: 4. CDR3 sequence: CASSPRTGNTGELFF. The CDR3 nucleotides are TGTGCCAGCAGCCCCCGGACAGGGAACACCGGGGAGCTGTTTTTT.

As to this clone: The junction differs from germline at one of its ends, possibly a read error. The V call is TRBV10-3, the J call TRBJ2-7, with 7 nucleotides matching TRBD1. From germline, CDR1 is ENHRY and CDR2 SYGVKD. The CDR3 has 12 amino acids. The CDR3 bases are TGTGCCATGAGTGACAGGGTAAACGAGCAGTACTTC. Translated, it gives CAMSDRVNEQYF.

The chain links TRBV12-5 to TRBJ2-2, with D maybe TRBD2 (6 bases). CDR3 length equals 15 residues. Germline CDR1 reads LGHNT; CDR2 reads FRNRAP. Trimming stripped 3 bases from V and 4 bases from J, with 12 bases between. CDR3 DNA sequence: TGTGCTAGTGGTTTTAGCACAGCGGGCACCGGGGAGCTGTTTTTT. This codes for CASGFSTAGTGELFF.

The chain has TRBV5-1 and TRBJ1-1, with D unresolved. Trimming took 0 bases from V and 1 from J, leaving 7 bases between them. Germline CDR1 reads SGHRS; CDR2 reads YFSETQ. The CDR3 covers 14 residues. CDR3 DNA sequence: TGCGCCAGCAGCTTGGGACATGCGAACACTGAAGCTTTCTTT. Protein product: CASSLGHANTEAFF.

V and J are TRBV7-9 and TRBJ2-5, with 10 bases that match TRBD1. Losses at the gene ends were 5 bases for V and 5 bases for J; bases not matched to a gene: 8. Germline loops: CDR1 SEHNR, CDR2 FQNEAQ (reference sequence). The CDR3 is 15 residues long. The DNA for the CDR3 is TGTGCCAGCAGCGTCCGACAGGGGGCTGGGGAGACCCAGTACTTC. It specifies CASSVRQGAGETQYF.

Only one count was recorded for this clone. The rearrangement joins TRBV19 to TRBJ2-7; TRBD2 agrees at 7 bases. CDR1 and CDR2 (germline): LNHDA, SQIVND (reference sequence). The V gene end was trimmed by 3 bases and the J gene end by 4 bases; junction bases not matched to a gene: 9. This CDR3 is 15 amino acids long. The CDR3 reads CASSIGGGPTYEQYF. Here the CDR3 DNA reads TGTGCCAGTAGTATTGGGGGGGGACCGACTTACGAGCAGTACTTC.

This chain connects TRBV11-2 to TRBJ2-7; D not certain. The germline V gene has CDR1 SGHAT and CDR2 FQNNGV. The V end lost 5 bases, the J end lost 5 bases, and 16 bases lay between the germline ends. The CDR3 length is 14 residues. CDR3 protein: CASSPQGMGDEQYF. Here the CDR3 DNA reads TGTGCCAGCAGCCCCCAAGGGATGGGCGACGAGCAGTACTTC.

The V gene is TRBV6-5, the J gene TRBJ1-2; tentatively, D is TRBD1 (5 bases). Trimming took 6 bases from V and 5 from J, leaving 13 bases between them. Germline CDR1 is MNHEY and CDR2 is SVGAGI. This CDR3 contains 13 residues. CDR3 in DNA: TGTGCCAGCAGCACCGGGCAGGGTTATGGCTACACCTTC. This translates into CASSTGQGYGYTF.

In the case of this clone: The sample carries other DNA sequences with the same CDR3. This chain joins TRBV6-5 and TRBJ1-5; 7 nucleotides align to TRBD1. The germline gives CDR1 MNHEY, CDR2 SVGAGI. The junction had 5 bases not matched to a gene; V was cut back by 6 bases and J by 0 bases. The CDR3 is 15 residues long. The CDR3 reads CASRQTGYSNQPQHF. CDR3 sequence (DNA): TGTGCCAGCAGACAGACAGGGTATAGCAATCAGCCCCAGCATTTT.

J is TRBJ2-3 and V is TRBV9; 7 nucleotides line up with TRBD2. The CDR3 consists of 21 residues. J gave up 5 bases and V 3 bases, and 27 bases lay outside the gene matches. The V gene's germline CDR1 is SGDLS and CDR2 YYNGEE. CDR3 protein: CASSASKDARSGTRSGDTQYF. The CDR3 coding sequence is TGTGCCAGCAGCGCATCAAAAGACGCCCGGAGCGGGACCCGATCTGGAGATACGCAGTATTTT.

This clone was counted a few times. The rearrangement joins TRBV25-1 to TRBJ2-1, with 12 bases that match TRBD1. Germline values: CDR1 MGHDK, CDR2 SYGVNS. V dropped 6 bases and J dropped 4; count of bases not matched to a gene: 4. The CDR3 has 15 residues. CDR3 sequence reads: CASRGTGGLYNEQFF. CDR3 sequence (DNA): TGTGCCAGCAGGGGGACAGGGGGCCTATACAATGAGCAGTTCTTC.

This chain connects TRBV7-8 to TRBJ2-7; D perhaps matches TRBD2 (5 bases). Per germline, CDR1 SGHVS and CDR2 FQNEAQ. Trimming shortened V by 1 base and J by 4 bases, and 5 bases separated the two germline ends. This CDR3 region has 12 residues. The CDR3 region has the DNA TGTGCCAGCAGCTTAGGGACTTACGAGCAGTACTTC. As protein: CASSLGTYEQYF. Combining the CDR3 with reference TRBV7-8 and TRBJ2-7 gives the whole variable domain GAGVSQSPRYKVAKRGQDVALRCDPISGHVSLFWYQQALGQGPEFLTYFQNEAQLDKSGLPSDRFFAERPEGSVSTLKIQRTQQEDSAVYLCASSLGTYEQYFGPGTRLTVT.

As to this clone: Other DNA variants within this sample encode the same CDR3. The chain has TRBV6-1 and TRBJ2-3; possibly TRBD2 for D (6 bases). The CDR3 totals 13 residues. Trimming cost V 7 bases and J 4 bases, with 12 bases left between them. Germline V gives CDR1 MNHNS, CDR2 SASEGT. CDR3 nucleotides: TGTGCCAGCACCCCGGGGGTGTCAGATACGCAGTATTTT. Its translation: CASTPGVSDTQYF.

The sample holds one count of this clone. The chain couples TRBV7-9 to TRBJ2-5, with 8 bases aligning to TRBD1. V lost 3 bases, J lost 5 bases, and 5 bases stayed unmatched. The CDR3 sequence is 14 residues long. Germline lookup yields CDR1 SEHNR and CDR2 FQNEAQ (reference sequence). The DNA for the CDR3 is TGTGCCAGCAGCTTGACAGGGGATTCGGAGACCCAGTACTTC. Amino acid sequence: CASSLTGDSETQYF. Filled out from reference TRBV7-9 and TRBJ2-5, the complete variable domain reads DTGVSQNPRHKITKRGQNVTFRCDPISEHNRLYWYRQTLGQGPEFLTYFQNEAQLEKSRLLSDRFSAERPKGSFSTLEIQRTEQGDSAMYLCASSLTGDSETQYFGPGTRLLVL.

J is TRBJ2-6 and V is TRBV5-1; 9 nucleotides align to TRBD2. Germline CDR1 and CDR2: SGHRS and YFSETQ. After removal of 7 bases from V and 0 bases from J, the junction contained 8 bases not matched to a gene. The CDR3 runs to 17 residues. DNA of the CDR3: TGCGCCAGCGGGAGAGGTAGCGGGAGCTCTGGGGCCAACGTCCTGACTTTC. This gives the protein CASGRGSGSSGANVLTF.

The chain recombines TRBV5-4 with TRBJ2-5, with 8 bases fitting TRBD1. In germline, CDR1 is SGHNT, CDR2 YYREEE (reference sequence). Unmatched junction bases numbered 7, after V lost 2 bases and J lost 4 bases. There are 15 residues in the CDR3. The CDR3 is CASSLPGQVGETQYF. CDR3 coding DNA: TGTGCCAGCAGCTTACCGGGACAGGTGGGAGAGACCCAGTACTTC. The complete variable domain, with remaining parts taken from reference TRBV5-4 and TRBJ2-5, reads ETGVTQSPTHLIKTRGQQVTLRCSSQSGHNTVSWYQQALGQGPQFIFQYYREEENGRGNFPPRFSGLQFPNYSSELNVNALELDDSALYLCASSLPGQVGETQYFGPGTRLLVL.

The chain links TRBV11-3 to TRBJ2-1, with D possibly being TRBD1 (7 bases). Germline CDR1 and CDR2: SGHNT and YENEEA. V was shortened by 4 bases and J by 0 bases, with 10 bases between the two germline ends. The CDR3 loop spans 15 amino acids. CDR3 sequence reads: CASSSGGSSYNEQFF. The CDR3 coding sequence is TGTGCCAGCAGCTCAGGGGGGAGCTCCTACAATGAGCAGTTCTTC. The whole variable domain, filled in from reference TRBV11-3 and TRBJ2-1, reads EAGVVQSPRYKIIEKKQPVAFWCNPISGHNTLYWYLQNLGQGPELLIRYENEEAVDDSQLPKDRFSAERLKGVDSTLKIQPAELGDSAVYLCASSSGGSSYNEQFFGPGTRLTVL.

The CDR3 loop reads CASSLYTTGAGETQYF. The CDR3 nucleotides are TGTGCCAGCAGCTTATACACGACAGGGGCAGGGGAGACCCAGTACTTC. The rearrangement links TRBV7-2 to TRBJ2-5; 8 nucleotides match TRBD1. The CDR3 totals 16 residues. V shed 2 bases, J shed 5 bases, and the junction held 10 bases outside the gene matches. Germline V gene data show CDR1 as SGHTA and CDR2 as FQGNSA.

This chain joins TRBV7-2 and TRBJ2-3; D is undetermined. Germline V gives CDR1 SGHTA, CDR2 FQGNSA. This CDR3 has 13 residues. V was trimmed by 6 bases and J by 3 bases, leaving 10 bases between them. Here the CDR3 reads CASSFTWTDTQYF. The CDR3 DNA reads TGTGCCAGCAGTTTCACTTGGACAGATACGCAGTATTTT. Full variable domain (outside the CDR3, taken from reference TRBV7-2 and TRBJ2-3): GAGVSQSPSNKVTEKGKDVELRCDPISGHTALYWYRQSLGQGLEFLIYFQGNSAPDKSGLPSDRFSAERTGGSVSTLTIQRTQQEDSAVYLCASSFTWTDTQYFGPGTRLTVL.

This clone was observed a single time. The chain has TRBV27 and TRBJ2-7; D might be TRBD2 (6 bases). Germline-derived CDR1 and CDR2 are MNHEY and SMNVEV (reference sequence). The CDR3 consists of 15 residues. Trimming pared 3 bases from V and 1 base from J, leaving 13 bases between. DNA of the CDR3: TGTGCCAGCAGTTTGGGGCGGGAAATATCCTACGAGCAGTACTTC. Translated: CASSLGREISYEQYF.

A few counts support this clone. CDR3 loop: CASSAGLSGANVLTF. The CDR3 region has the DNA TGTGCCAGCAGTGCGGGACTCTCTGGGGCCAACGTCCTGACTTTC. The chain has TRBV6-5 and TRBJ2-6; tentatively, D is TRBD2 (6 bases). Germline loops: CDR1 MNHEY, CDR2 SVGAGI. V was clipped by 5 bases and J by 0 bases, with 8 bases between them. This CDR3 comprises 15 residues.

The V and J genes are TRBV7-2 and TRBJ1-2, with TRBD1 matching over 7 bases. The CDR3 has 17 residues. In germline, CDR1 is SGHTA, CDR2 FQGNSA. V dropped 0 bases and J dropped 3; count of bases not matched to a gene: 10. The CDR3 reads CASSLAFERGRDYGYTF. Here the CDR3 DNA reads TGTGCCAGCAGCTTAGCGTTTGAAAGGGGGCGGGACTATGGCTACACCTTC. The full variable domain, with the rest looked up from reference TRBV7-2 and TRBJ1-2, is GAGVSQSPSNKVTEKGKDVELRCDPISGHTALYWYRQSLGQGLEFLIYFQGNSAPDKSGLPSDRFSAERTGGSVSTLTIQRTQQEDSAVYLCASSLAFERGRDYGYTFGSGTRLTVV.

The chain uses TRBV6-5 and TRBJ1-1, with D possibly being TRBD1 (5 bases). V was clipped by 5 bases and J by 4 bases, with 14 bases between them. Germline assignment: CDR1 MNHEY and CDR2 SVGAGI. The CDR3 sequence is 14 residues long. CDR3 in amino acids: CASSRAGRITEAFF. CDR3 sequence (DNA): TGTGCCAGCAGTAGGGCAGGGAGAATCACTGAAGCTTTCTTT.

CDR3 sequence: CASSPRLAGSLGTDTQYF. DNA of the CDR3: TGTGCCAGCAGCCCGCGACTAGCGGGAAGTCTCGGCACAGATACGCAGTATTTT. This rearrangement joins TRBV11-3 to TRBJ2-3; 11 nucleotides align to TRBD2. Germline assignment: CDR1 SGHNT and CDR2 YENEEA. This CDR3 has 18 residues. V shed 5 bases, J shed 1 base, and the junction held 11 bases outside the gene matches. Based on the CDR3 plus reference TRBV11-3 and TRBJ2-3, the full variable domain is EAGVVQSPRYKIIEKKQPVAFWCNPISGHNTLYWYLQNLGQGPELLIRYENEEAVDDSQLPKDRFSAERLKGVDSTLKIQPAELGDSAVYLCASSPRLAGSLGTDTQYFGPGTRLTVL.

V is TRBV5-3 and J is TRBJ2-3, with TRBD1 as a possible D gene (6 bases). TRBV5-3 is labeled an ORF, and its function is uncertain. The CDR3 spans 18 residues. Deletions cut 5 bases from V and 3 bases from J, with 25 bases between. For the CDR3, the DNA is TGTGCCAGAAGTCCCAAGACGGGCAGGGGATCGAGTACAGATACGCAGTATTTT. It yields the protein CARSPKTGRGSSTDTQYF.

The rearrangement uses TRBV11-3 and TRBJ2-1; D might be TRBD2 (5 bases). V lost 6 bases to trimming and J lost 5 bases, with 8 bases between them. Germline V gives CDR1 SGHNT, CDR2 YENEEA. CDR3 length equals 12 residues. The CDR3 nucleotides read TGTGCCAGCAGGGGAGCAGACAATGAGCAGTTCTTC. It encodes CASRGADNEQFF.

This clone was detected once. V is TRBV18 and J is TRBJ2-3; D could derive from TRBD1 or TRBD2 (6 bases each). Germline lookup yields CDR1 KGHSH and CDR2 LQKENI. The CDR3 is 15 residues long. V was pared by 6 bases and J by 3 bases, with 16 bases between. In nucleotides, the CDR3 is TGTGCCAGCTCTCTAGGGGGGAAATCGACAGATACGCAGTATTTT. This encodes CASSLGGKSTDTQYF.

This clone was seen at least ten times. The rearrangement uses TRBV10-3 and TRBJ1-4; D unclear. Germline loops: CDR1 ENHRY, CDR2 SYGVKD. V lost 6 bases, J lost 4 bases, and 12 bases lay in between. This CDR3 contains 14 residues. The CDR3, as DNA: TGTGCCATCAGCGATCCCCGGGGTAATGAAAAACTGTTTTTT. Translation: CAISDPRGNEKLFF.

This clone was seen only a few times. The genes are TRBV6-5 and TRBJ2-4; 8 nucleotides match TRBD2. CDR3 length equals 13 residues. Germline V gene sequence: CDR1 MNHEY, CDR2 SVGAGI. V lost 2 bases, J lost 6 bases, and 0 bases stayed unmatched. CDR3 DNA: TGTGCCAGCAGTTACCGGGAGGGAAACATTCAGTACTTC. Translation: CASSYREGNIQYF.

This clone was observed a single time. This chain uses TRBV5-6 with TRBJ1-5, with TRBD1 as a possible D gene (5 bases). The V end was cut by 0 bases, the J end by 6 bases, with 13 bases between. This CDR3 has 15 residues. The germline V gene has CDR1 SGHDT and CDR2 YYEEEE. In nucleotides, the CDR3 is TGTGCCAGCAGCTTGGGAGGGACCTCGGCTCAGCCCCAGCATTTT. Translating it yields CASSLGGTSAQPQHF.

The chain carries TRBV6-1 and TRBJ1-3; D is uncertain. V was cut by 1 base and J by 0 bases, with 10 bases left in between. Germline CDR1 and CDR2: MNHNS and SASEGT. The CDR3 consists of 16 residues. The DNA of the CDR3 is TGTGCCAGCAGTGAAGGTGGCATTAGCTCTGGAAACACCATATATTTT. Translating gives CASSEGGISSGNTIYF.